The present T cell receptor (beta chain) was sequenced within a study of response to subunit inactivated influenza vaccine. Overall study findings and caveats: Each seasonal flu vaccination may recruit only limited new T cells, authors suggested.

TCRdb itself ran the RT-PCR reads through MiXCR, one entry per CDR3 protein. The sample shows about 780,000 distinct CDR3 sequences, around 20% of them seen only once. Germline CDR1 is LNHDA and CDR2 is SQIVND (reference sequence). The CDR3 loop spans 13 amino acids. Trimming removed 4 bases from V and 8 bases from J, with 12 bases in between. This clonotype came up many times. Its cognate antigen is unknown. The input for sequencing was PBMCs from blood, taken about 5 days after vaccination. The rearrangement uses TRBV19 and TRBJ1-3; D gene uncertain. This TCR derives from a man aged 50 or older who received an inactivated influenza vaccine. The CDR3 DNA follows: TGTGCCAGTAGTACGACCTTAGCGGACACCATATATTTT. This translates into CASSTTLADTIYF. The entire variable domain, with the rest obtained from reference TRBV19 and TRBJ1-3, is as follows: DGGITQSPKYLFRKEGQNVTLSCEQNLNHDAMYWYRQDPGQGLRLIYYSQIVNDFQKGDIAEGYSVSREKKESFPLTVTSAQKNPTAFYLCASSTTLADTIYFGEGSWLTVV.